The 20 T cell receptor beta chains below come from one sample, sequenced in a study of post-analysis software for immune sequencing data. Overall study findings and caveats: The study found TRBV5-6, TRBV5-1 and TRBV20-1 among about 5 TRBV segments more frequent in patients than controls.

These receptors have no identified antigens. TCR beta cDNA libraries included unique molecular identifiers. From the PCR reads, TCRdb called clonotypes with MiXCR, one entry per CDR3 protein. Of approximately 150,000 distinct CDR3 sequences listed, 30% are singletons. The source material was blood. Receptor source: a girl aged 5-17 years with multiple sclerosis.

This clonotype was seen a handful of times. The gene calls are TRBV7-2 and TRBJ2-3; 7 bases fit TRBD2. Germline values: CDR1 SGHTA, CDR2 FQGNSA. J gave up 0 bases and V 5 bases, and 5 bases lay outside the gene matches. The length of the CDR3 is 15 residues. The chain's CDR3 is CASSILAESTDTQYF. The CDR3 DNA reads as TGTGCCAGCAGCATCCTAGCGGAAAGCACAGATACGCAGTATTTT. The whole variable domain, remainder taken from reference TRBV7-2 and TRBJ2-3, is GAGVSQSPSNKVTEKGKDVELRCDPISGHTALYWYRQSLGQGLEFLIYFQGNSAPDKSGLPSDRFSAERTGGSVSTLTIQRTQQEDSAVYLCASSILAESTDTQYFGPGTRLTVL.

Many counts were recorded for this clonotype. This sequence joins TRBV7-2 and TRBJ2-3; no reliable D call. V shed 0 bases and J shed 7 bases, with 17 bases lying between them. CDR1 and CDR2 (germline): SGHTA, FQGNSA. The CDR3 has 16 amino acids. The CDR3 DNA sequence: TGTGCCAGCAGCTTAGCGTCCTCCCATCTATTTCATACGCAGTATTTT. Translating it yields CASSLASSHLFHTQYF.

The V gene is TRBV29-1, the J gene TRBJ1-2, with 7 bases identical to TRBD1. This CDR3 is 14 amino acids long. Germline loops: CDR1 SQVTM, CDR2 ANQGSEA. V lost 4 bases and J lost 5; bases outside the gene matches: 10. CDR3 sequence (DNA): TGCAGCGTTGCAGGACAGGTAGTAGGGTATGGCTACACCTTC. This sequence encodes CSVAGQVVGYGYTF.

J is TRBJ1-2 and V is TRBV5-1; 7 bases agree with TRBD1. After removal of 1 base from V and 5 bases from J, the junction contained 5 bases not matched to a gene. The CDR3 extends over 14 amino acids. Per the germline V gene, CDR1 is SGHRS and CDR2 is YFSETQ. The CDR3 spells CASSLTGEGYGYTF. Here the CDR3 DNA reads TGCGCCAGCAGCTTGACAGGGGAAGGATATGGCTACACCTTC.

This clonotype was recorded a few times. The rearrangement links TRBV28 to TRBJ2-7; 9 bases agree with TRBD2. CDR3 length: 14 amino acids. The V segment lost 10 bases and the J segment 3 bases; nucleotides outside the gene matches: 10. Germline values: CDR1 MDHEN, CDR2 SYDVKM. CDR3 amino acids: CAISRLAGVYEQYF. CDR3 in DNA: TGTGCCATTTCCCGTTTAGCGGGAGTCTACGAGCAGTACTTC.

This clonotype was counted ten times or more. The CDR3 DNA reads as TGTGCCAGCAGCTTGCGGGGGATCCGCACAGATACGCAGTATTTT. Encoded protein: CASSLRGIRTDTQYF. V gene TRBV7-2 combines with J gene TRBJ2-3; TRBD2 matches at 7 bases. The CDR3 consists of 15 residues. Germline V gives CDR1 SGHTA, CDR2 FQGNSA. V gave up 3 bases and J gave up 1 base; unmatched junction bases: 4.

This clonotype came up many times. This chain links TRBV10-3 with TRBJ2-7, with unresolved D. The CDR3 has 14 residues. The V gene lost 3 bases and the J gene lost 0 bases, with 9 bases spanning the gap. Germline V lookup: CDR1 ENHRY, CDR2 SYGVKD. DNA for the CDR3: TGTGCCATCAGTGATCGACTGGGCTCCTACGAGCAGTACTTC. Translation gives CAISDRLGSYEQYF.

The chain is built from TRBV5-1 and TRBJ2-2; D not resolved. V was clipped by 3 bases and J by 6 bases, with 12 bases between them. Germline CDR1 reads SGHRS; CDR2 reads YFSETQ. The CDR3 totals 14 residues. The CDR3 loop reads CASSSPQVAGELFF. The CDR3 bases are TGCGCCAGCAGCTCCCCCCAGGTGGCCGGGGAGCTGTTTTTT.

This sequence joins TRBV6-6 and TRBJ2-5; D unresolved. The CDR3 sequence is 12 residues long. The germline V and J ends were trimmed by 7 bases and 5 bases, with 11 bases remaining between them. Per germline, CDR1 MNHNY and CDR2 SVGAGI (reference sequence). This CDR3 reads CASTFMGETQYF. The CDR3, as DNA: TGTGCCAGCACCTTCATGGGGGAGACCCAGTACTTC.

The CDR3 region has the DNA TGTGCCAGCAGTGATCGGGACAGAGCGAACACAGATACGCAGTATTTT. The encoded protein is CASSDRDRANTDTQYF. V gene TRBV2 combines with J gene TRBJ2-3; 7 nucleotides match TRBD1. The CDR3 has 16 residues. V trimming: 3 bases; J trimming: 2 bases; junction bases outside the gene matches: 8. From germline, CDR1 is SNHLY and CDR2 FYNNEI. Full variable domain (missing parts from reference TRBV2 and TRBJ2-3): EPEVTQTPSHQVTQMGQEVILRCVPISNHLYFYWYRQILGQKVEFLVSFYNNEISEKSEIFDDQFSVERPDGSNFTLKIRSTKLEDSAMYFCASSDRDRANTDTQYFGPGTRLTVL.

This clonotype was seen ten or more times. V is TRBV6-2 or TRBV6-3 and J is TRBJ2-1, with D perhaps TRBD1 (6 bases). In germline, CDR1 is MNHEY, CDR2 SVGEGT. V lost 0 bases, J lost 8 bases, and 11 bases lay in between. This CDR3 has 14 residues. This CDR3 is CASSYSSRGDEQFF. The CDR3 region has the DNA TGTGCCAGCAGTTACTCTTCCAGGGGCGATGAGCAGTTCTTC.

The rearrangement joins TRBV7-6 to TRBJ2-1; D is possibly TRBD2 (5 bases). V lost 4 bases to trimming and J lost 5 bases, with 12 bases between them. This CDR3 comprises 14 residues. Germline CDR1 and CDR2: SGHVS and FNYEAQ. For the CDR3, the DNA is TGTGCCAGCAGCTCTACTCGGGGTAACAATGAGCAGTTCTTC. Translated: CASSSTRGNNEQFF.

This clonotype was seen only a few times. The chain recombines TRBV28 with TRBJ1-5; TRBD1 aligns across 9 bases. This CDR3 spans 15 amino acids. The germline V gene has CDR1 MDHEN and CDR2 SYDVKM. J lost 2 bases, V lost 7 bases, and 6 bases had no gene match. CDR3 amino acids: CASTTGGGRNQPQHF. In nucleotides, the CDR3 is TGTGCCAGCACCACAGGGGGCGGACGCAATCAGCCCCAGCATTTT.

Details on this clonotype: A much larger clone is a single base away; this may be a read error. This chain connects TRBV6-2 or TRBV6-3 to TRBJ1-5, with D unclear. Germline assignment: CDR1 MNHEY and CDR2 SVGEGT. Trimming took off 11 bases at V and 2 bases at J, with 16 bases between the two ends. This CDR3 comprises 14 residues. The CDR3 loop is CAGTDPGGNQPQHF. In DNA, the CDR3 is TGTGCCGGCACCGACCCCGGGGGCAATCAGCCCCAGCATTTT.

This clonotype was counted only a few times. The J gene is TRBJ2-3, the V gene TRBV28; D gene ambiguous. The CDR3 runs 13 residues. Trimming stripped 4 bases from V and 0 bases from J, with 5 bases between. Germline V gene lookup returns CDR1 MDHEN and CDR2 SYDVKM. This CDR3 reads CASSSASTDTQYF. The CDR3 DNA sequence: TGTGCCAGCAGTTCGGCTAGCACAGATACGCAGTATTTT. The whole variable domain, filled in from reference TRBV28 and TRBJ2-3, reads DVKVTQSSRYLVKRTGEKVFLECVQDMDHENMFWYRQDPGLGLRLIYFSYDVKMKEKGDIPEGYSVSREKKERFSLILESASTNQTSMYLCASSSASTDTQYFGPGTRLTVL.

V gene TRBV27 combines with J gene TRBJ2-3; D may be TRBD1 or TRBD2 (5 bases each). Germline V gives CDR1 MNHEY, CDR2 SMNVEV (reference sequence). The CDR3 is 15 amino acids. The germline V and J ends were trimmed by 5 bases and 1 base, with 13 bases remaining between them. The CDR3 DNA sequence: TGTGCCAGCAGTCAGGGAGCTGAGGGCACAGATACGCAGTATTTT. Its protein product is CASSQGAEGTDTQYF.

With respect to this clonotype: The junction departs from germline at one end; a sequencing error may be responsible. V and J are TRBV12-3 or TRBV12-4 and TRBJ2-1; 11 positions agree with TRBD2. CDR3 length: 14 amino acids. The CDR3 spells CASSLGLAGNGQFF. The DNA of the CDR3 is TGTGCCAGCAGTCTCGGACTAGCGGGCAATGGGCAGTTCTTC.

V gene TRBV12-3 or TRBV12-4 combines with J gene TRBJ2-4; D is unclear. The V gene lost 5 bases and the J gene lost 13 bases, with 24 bases spanning the gap. The CDR3 extends over 15 amino acids. CDR3 coding DNA: TGTGCCAGCAGTCTACCTTTCGGGTCCTCCTACAAGCAGTACTTC. Translated: CASSLPFGSSYKQYF.

This sequence joins TRBV7-2 and TRBJ2-1, with 7 bases lining up with TRBD1. Judging by the DNA end, TRBJ2-7 fits better; the J call may be wrong. The CDR3 runs to 14 residues. Germline V gives CDR1 SGHTA, CDR2 FQGNSA. Written as DNA, the CDR3 is TGTGCCAGCAGCGCCGACAGGGCCTACAATGAGCAGTACTTC. Translating it yields CASSADRAYNEQYF.

The chain is built from TRBV5-1 and TRBJ2-6, with D uncertain. The CDR3 has 15 amino acids. The V gene's germline CDR1 is SGHRS and CDR2 YFSETQ. V was clipped by 1 base and J by 4 bases, with 9 bases between them. The CDR3 reads CASSLPTAGANVLTF. CDR3 in DNA: TGCGCCAGCAGCTTGCCAACCGCCGGGGCCAACGTCCTGACTTTC.